The source of this T cell receptor beta chain is a study of PD-1 blockade in classical Hodgkin lymphoma. Points from the study as a whole: Researchers reported that CD4+ TCR diversity, though not CD8+, rose significantly by C4D1. Newly diagnosed and completely responding patients shared comparable baseline diversity.

About this clone itself: Its antigen is unknown.

Repertoires were generated with immunoSEQ multiplex PCR, while TCRdb's copy carries only in-frame clones and drops some. This sample has roughly 32,000 clones, with 80% to 90% found just once. V lost 8 bases and J 0 bases, leaving 13 bases between the germline ends. This CDR3 spans 14 amino acids. Germline V gene data show CDR1 as SEHNR and CDR2 as FQNEAQ (reference sequence). Each and every patient relapsed after autologous stem cell transplantation, and patients got differing brentuximab vedotin exposure. The material sequenced was peripheral blood mononuclear cells (PBMCs), taken at baseline. The sequence derives from a human donor with classical Hodgkin lymphoma. The V and J genes are TRBV7-9 and TRBJ1-2; D gene uncertain. The CDR3 DNA is TGTGCCAGCGCTATGGGCGGATCTAACTATGGCTACACCTTC. It is translated as CASAMGGSNYGYTF. Full variable domain (missing parts from reference TRBV7-9 and TRBJ1-2): DTGVSQNPRHKITKRGQNVTFRCDPISEHNRLYWYRQTLGQGPEFLTYFQNEAQLEKSRLLSDRFSAERPKGSFSTLEIQRTEQGDSAMYLCASAMGGSNYGYTFGSGTRLTVV.